The entry below describes one TCR beta chain. The length of the CDR3 is 17 residues. J gave up 9 bases and V 7 bases, and 18 bases lay outside the gene matches. Germline V gene lookup returns CDR1 LNHDA and CDR2 SQIVND (reference sequence). The entry originates in a study of early T cells in non-severe SARS-CoV-2 infection. Researchers tagged individual cDNA molecules with unique molecular identifiers. Each CDR3 protein is one row after TCRdb ran MiXCR on the 5' RACE reads. The sample has around 59,000 distinct CDR3 sequences, around 11% seen once. Sequences were obtained from whole blood. This TCR was sampled from an adult who was a healthcare worker with PCR-confirmed SARS-CoV-2 infection or an uninfected control (not recorded which). The chain employs TRBV19 and TRBJ2-1, with 10 bases fitting TRBD2. Here the CDR3 reads CASNQGDLSGRIVEQFF. DNA for the CDR3: TGTGCCAGTAACCAAGGTGACCTTAGCGGGAGGATAGTTGAGCAGTTCTTC.